This TCR beta chain was recorded in a study of blood T cell repertoires in COVID-19. About the research overall: The United States, Italy and Spain provided the acute and convalescent COVID-19 samples. PBMCs, B-cell-depleted T cells, or T cells were the source of the cDNA or gDNA that made up the material.

Study processing details: Reference gene primer amplification gave estimated nucleated cell counts. TCRdb keeps only in-frame clones here, not all; method: immunoSEQ multiplex PCR. V and J calls and clone size are those listed in that table; D and trimming were worked out from the DNA. In the table there are fewer than 200,000 clones, almost 85% of which are singletons. The CDR3 extends over 14 amino acids. V was pared by 0 bases and J by 8 bases, with 14 bases between. CDR1 is SGHRS, CDR2 YFSETQ, per germline. This receptor was obtained from a man aged 35 to 55 who had recovered from COVID-19. The chain couples TRBV5-1 to TRBJ1-2; possibly TRBD1 for D (5 bases). What was sequenced was peripheral blood. Here the CDR3 DNA reads TGCGCCAGCAGCTTGGAATTAGGGGTGAGCGGCTACACCTTC. This gives the protein CASSLELGVSGYTF.